This T cell receptor beta chain was sequenced in a study of shared clonotypes between healthy human individuals. Findings and limits, study-wide: Sorted-subset sequencing was shown by rarefaction to be incomplete despite large depth.

Sorted-subset replicate PCRs used about 180 ng DNA, about 30,000 T cell genomes. In the original workflow: Filtering was not the same, since immunoSEQ gave junction-only sequences without quality scores. The protocol was immunoSEQ multiplex PCR, while the TCRdb copy is restricted to in-frame clones and leaves out a portion. V and J calls plus clone size are reproduced from that table; the DNA served to infer D and trimming. The top ten clones hold around 2% of a sample with hundreds of thousands of clones, 55% to 85% of them seen once. This clone was seen a few times. What it binds is unknown. The CDR3 runs 15 residues. J gave up 4 bases and V 2 bases, and 6 bases lay outside the gene matches. Germline loops: CDR1 SGHNT, CDR2 YYREEE (reference sequence). Nashville, Tennessee was home to all donors, each a Caucasian adult.

The TCR comes from a woman aged 30 to 39 in good health. The sequencing sample was made of memory CD4+ T cells sorted from blood. As to subset: CD45RA-negative fraction. The chain is built from TRBV5-4 and TRBJ1-2; the match to TRBD1 covers 9 bases. As DNA, the CDR3 is TGTGCCAGCAGCTTCAAACAGGGGGCAGGCTATGGCTACACCTTC. Translated, it gives CASSFKQGAGYGYTF.